The source of this T cell receptor (beta chain) is a study of identical twins. Study-level results: Low generation probability was overrepresented in out-of-frame alpha sequences shared by twins. Analyses based on zero insertions could be partly confounded by invariant MAIT and iNKT cells. Models underestimated out-of-frame TCR alpha sharing in monozygotic twins.

TCRdb ran MiXCR on the 5' RACE reads and lists one entry per CDR3 protein. Among approximately 680,000 distinct CDR3 sequences listed, about 7% were seen once. Comments on this clonotype: Its target is unknown.

Healthy Caucasian individuals made up all the donors. This sample also appeared in a second study, on yellow fever vaccine responses in identical twins.

This clonotype originated in a woman younger than 35 in good health. Material: PBMCs.

In DNA form, the CDR3 reads TGTGCCATCGGGTCCACCTCTGGGGCCAACGTCCTGACTTTC. It translates to CAIGSTSGANVLTF. The gene calls are TRBV10-3 and TRBJ2-6; D gene uncertain. Trimming pared 8 bases from V and 0 bases from J, leaving 8 bases between. Germline V gives CDR1 ENHRY, CDR2 SYGVKD. The CDR3 loop spans 14 amino acids.